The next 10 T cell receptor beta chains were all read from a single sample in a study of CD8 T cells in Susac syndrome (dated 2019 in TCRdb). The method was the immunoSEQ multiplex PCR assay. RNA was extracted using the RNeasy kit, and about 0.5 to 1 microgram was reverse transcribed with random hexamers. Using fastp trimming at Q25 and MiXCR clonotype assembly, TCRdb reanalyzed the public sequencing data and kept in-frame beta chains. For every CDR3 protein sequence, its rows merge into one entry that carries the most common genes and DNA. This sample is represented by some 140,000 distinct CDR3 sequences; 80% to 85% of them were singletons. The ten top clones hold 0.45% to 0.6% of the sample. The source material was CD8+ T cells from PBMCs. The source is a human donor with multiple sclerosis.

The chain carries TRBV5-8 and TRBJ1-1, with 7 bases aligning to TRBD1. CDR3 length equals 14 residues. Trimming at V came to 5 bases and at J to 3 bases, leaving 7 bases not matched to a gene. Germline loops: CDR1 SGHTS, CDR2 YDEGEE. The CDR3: CASRFRDSYTEAFF. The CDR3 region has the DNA TGTGCCAGCAGGTTCCGGGACAGCTACACTGAAGCTTTCTTT. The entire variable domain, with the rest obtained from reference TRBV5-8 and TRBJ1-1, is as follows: EAGVTQSPTHLIKTRGQQATLRCSPISGHTSVYWYQQALGLGLQFLLWYDEGEERNRGNFPPRFSGRQFPNYSSELNVNALELEDSALYLCASRFRDSYTEAFFGQGTRLTVV.

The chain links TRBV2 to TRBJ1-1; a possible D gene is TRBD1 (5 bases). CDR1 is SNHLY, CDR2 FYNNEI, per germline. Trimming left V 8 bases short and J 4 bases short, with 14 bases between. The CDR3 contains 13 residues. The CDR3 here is CASARELGTEAFF. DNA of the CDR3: TGTGCCAGCGCCAGGGAGTTGGGCACTGAAGCTTTCTTT.

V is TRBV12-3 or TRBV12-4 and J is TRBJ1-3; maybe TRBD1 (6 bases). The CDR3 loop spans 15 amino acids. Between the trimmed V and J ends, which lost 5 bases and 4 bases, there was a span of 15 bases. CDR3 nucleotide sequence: TGTGCCAGCAGTCGTCCCTGGACAGTCGGAAACACCATATATTTT. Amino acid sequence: CASSRPWTVGNTIYF.

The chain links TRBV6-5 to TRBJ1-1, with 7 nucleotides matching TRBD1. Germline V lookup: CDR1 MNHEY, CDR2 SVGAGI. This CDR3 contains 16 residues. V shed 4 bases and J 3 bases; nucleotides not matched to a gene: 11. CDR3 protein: CASSSSTGMGDTEAFF. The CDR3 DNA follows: TGTGCCAGCAGTTCCTCGACAGGGATGGGGGACACTGAAGCTTTCTTT.

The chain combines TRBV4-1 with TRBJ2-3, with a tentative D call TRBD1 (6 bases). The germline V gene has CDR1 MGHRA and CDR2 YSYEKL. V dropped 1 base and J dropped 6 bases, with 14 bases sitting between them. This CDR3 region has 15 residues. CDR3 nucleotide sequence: TGCGCCAGCAGCCAAGCCGGGACAAAGCCGGATACGCAGTATTTT. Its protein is CASSQAGTKPDTQYF.

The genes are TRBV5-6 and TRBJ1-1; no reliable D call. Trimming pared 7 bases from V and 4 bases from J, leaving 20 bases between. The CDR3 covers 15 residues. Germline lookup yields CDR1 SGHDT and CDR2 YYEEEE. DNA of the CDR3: TGTGCCAGCTCCTTCTTGACTGGCGCGGGCACTGAAGCTTTCTTT. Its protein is CASSFLTGAGTEAFF.

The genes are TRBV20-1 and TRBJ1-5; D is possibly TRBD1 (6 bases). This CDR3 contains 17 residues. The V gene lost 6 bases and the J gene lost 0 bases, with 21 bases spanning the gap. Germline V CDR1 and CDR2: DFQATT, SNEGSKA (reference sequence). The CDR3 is CSAPRDIESYSNQPQHF. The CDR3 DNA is TGCAGTGCGCCCCGGGACATCGAGTCGTATAGCAATCAGCCCCAGCATTTT.

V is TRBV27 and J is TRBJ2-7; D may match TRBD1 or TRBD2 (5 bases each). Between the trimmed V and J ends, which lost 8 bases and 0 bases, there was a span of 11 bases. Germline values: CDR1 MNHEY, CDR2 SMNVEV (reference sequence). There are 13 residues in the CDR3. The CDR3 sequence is CASGGPGSYEQYF. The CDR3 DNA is TGTGCCAGCGGGGGACCCGGCTCCTACGAGCAGTACTTC.

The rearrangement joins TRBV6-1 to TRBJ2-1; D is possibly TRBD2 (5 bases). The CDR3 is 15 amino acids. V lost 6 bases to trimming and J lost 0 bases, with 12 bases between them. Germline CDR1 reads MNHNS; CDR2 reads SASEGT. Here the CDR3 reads CASRPWESSYNEQFF. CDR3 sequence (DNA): TGTGCCAGCAGACCATGGGAGAGCTCCTACAATGAGCAGTTCTTC.

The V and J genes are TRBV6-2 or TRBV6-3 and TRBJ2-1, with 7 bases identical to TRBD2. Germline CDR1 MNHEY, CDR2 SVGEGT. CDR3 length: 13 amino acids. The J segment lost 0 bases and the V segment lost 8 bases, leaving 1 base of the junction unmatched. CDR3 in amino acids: CASERGSYNEQFF. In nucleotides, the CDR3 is TGTGCCAGCGAGCGGGGCTCCTACAATGAGCAGTTCTTC.